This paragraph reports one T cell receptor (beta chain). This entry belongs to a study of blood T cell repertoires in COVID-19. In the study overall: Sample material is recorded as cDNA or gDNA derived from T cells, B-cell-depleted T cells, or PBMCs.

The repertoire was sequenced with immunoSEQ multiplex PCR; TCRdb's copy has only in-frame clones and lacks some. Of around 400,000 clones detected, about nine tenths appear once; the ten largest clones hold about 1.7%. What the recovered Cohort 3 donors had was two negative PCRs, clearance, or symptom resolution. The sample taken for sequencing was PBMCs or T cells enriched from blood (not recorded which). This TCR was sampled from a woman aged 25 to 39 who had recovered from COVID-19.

DNA for the CDR3: TGTGCCAGCAGCCGTACAGGGGGGGCTAATGAAAAACTGTTTTTT. Protein: CASSRTGGANEKLFF. This rearrangement joins TRBV7-9 to TRBJ1-4, with 8 bases that match TRBD1. Losses at the gene ends were 5 bases for V and 3 bases for J; bases not matched to a gene: 5. Germline CDR1 reads SEHNR; CDR2 reads FQNEAQ (reference sequence). CDR3 length: 15 amino acids.